One and the same sample provided the 5 T cell receptor beta chains below, sequenced in a study of regulatory T cells. Their specific antigens are unknown. Amplification used 52 TRBV primers and 13 TRBJ primers. Libraries were prepared by immunoSEQ multiplex PCR; TCRdb keeps only in-frame clonotypes and omits some of them. The sample has roughly 32,000 clones, approximately 89% seen once. Study-wide findings and caveats: Hydrophobic residues at CDR3 positions 6 and 7 were enriched in conventional CD4+ T cells of CD3G-deficient patients.

The specimen was conventional CD4+ T cells sorted from blood. These receptors originate from a person aged 18 to 30 with CD3G deficiency.

This chain joins TRBV18 and TRBJ2-3; D may be TRBD2 (6 bases). CDR3 length: 13 amino acids. V was trimmed by 6 bases and J by 6 bases, leaving 13 bases between them. Germline V gene data show CDR1 as KGHSH and CDR2 as LQKENI. Here the CDR3 DNA reads TGTGCCAGCTCGTACTTGGAGGGGGATACGCAGTATTTT. As protein: CASSYLEGDTQYF.

This clone was picked up one time. The chain uses TRBV2 and TRBJ2-5; TRBD1 is a possible D gene (5 bases). The DNA end is a closer match to TRBJ2-7, so the J assignment may be wrong. Germline CDR1 reads SNHLY; CDR2 reads FYNNEI. The CDR3 has 13 residues. In DNA, the CDR3 is TGTGCCAGCAGTGAAGGCAGGGTGGGCGAGCAGTACTTC. This translates into CASSEGRVGEQYF.

The chain has TRBV6-1 and TRBJ2-6, with 9 bases identical to TRBD1. The germline gives CDR1 MNHNS, CDR2 SASEGT. J lost 0 bases, V lost 10 bases, and 4 bases had no gene match. This CDR3 comprises 15 residues. In DNA, the CDR3 is TGTGCCACCACGACAGGGGGCTCTGGGGCCAACGTCCTGACTTTC. This sequence encodes CATTTGGSGANVLTF.

This chain connects TRBV7-8 to TRBJ2-7; D perhaps matches TRBD2 (6 bases). Germline-derived CDR1 and CDR2 are SGHVS and FQNEAQ. Trimming shortened V by 5 bases and J by 2 bases, and 13 bases separated the two germline ends. This CDR3 has 14 residues. As DNA, the CDR3 is TGTGCCAGCAGCCCCCTCGAGCGGGCCTACGAGCAGTACTTC. Translating it yields CASSPLERAYEQYF.

This sequence joins TRBV6-5 and TRBJ1-2, with D tentatively TRBD1 (5 bases). V was pared by 8 bases and J by 7 bases, with 20 bases between. This CDR3 has 14 amino acids. Germline V gene lookup returns CDR1 MNHEY and CDR2 SVGAGI. As DNA, the CDR3 is TGTGCCAGCCGCCCCCTCGGGGGGACCCGTGGCTACACCTTC. Encoded protein: CASRPLGGTRGYTF.